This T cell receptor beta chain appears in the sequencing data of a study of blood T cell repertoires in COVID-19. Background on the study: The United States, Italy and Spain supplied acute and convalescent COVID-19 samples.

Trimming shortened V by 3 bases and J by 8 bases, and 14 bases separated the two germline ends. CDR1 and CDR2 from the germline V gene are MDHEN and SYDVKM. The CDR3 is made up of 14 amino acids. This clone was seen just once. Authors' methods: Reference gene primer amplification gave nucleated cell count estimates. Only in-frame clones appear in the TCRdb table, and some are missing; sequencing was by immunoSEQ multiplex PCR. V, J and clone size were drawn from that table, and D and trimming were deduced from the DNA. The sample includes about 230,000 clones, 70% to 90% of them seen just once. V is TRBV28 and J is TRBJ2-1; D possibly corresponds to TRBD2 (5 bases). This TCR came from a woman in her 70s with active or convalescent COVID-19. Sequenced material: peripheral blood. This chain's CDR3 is CASSFFGGRDEQFF. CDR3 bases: TGTGCCAGCAGTTTTTTTGGAGGTCGGGATGAGCAGTTCTTC.